This T cell receptor (beta chain) was obtained from a study of OX40 agonist ivuxolimab in advanced cancers. Study in general: Those enrolled were approximately 78% male, with a mean age of approximately 60 years and ages from 23 to 79. Three patients had partial responses: one hepatocellular carcinoma, two cutaneous melanoma.

CDR3 length: 13 amino acids. Germline loops: CDR1 MNHEY, CDR2 SVGAGI. Trimming took 5 bases from V and 4 from J, leaving 12 bases between them. The assay was immunoSEQ multiplex PCR, and TCRdb's table has in-frame clones only and misses some. The table records 65,000 to 80,000 clones, roughly nine tenths of them present only once. The material was CD4+ or CD8+ T cells sorted from blood, obtained in a trial of the OX40 agonist ivuxolimab. The receptor was derived from an adult with an advanced solid tumor such as melanoma, head and neck, liver or kidney cancer. The rearrangement links TRBV6-5 to TRBJ2-7; a weak D match, TRBD1 (5 bases). CDR3 in DNA: TGTGCCAGCAGTCCAACCGCAGGGTACGAGCAGTACTTC. Residues: CASSPTAGYEQYF.